A selection of T cell receptor beta chains follows, all from one sample in a study of blood T cell repertoires in COVID-19. Some clones are missing from TCRdb's copy, which holds only in-frame ones; the method was immunoSEQ multiplex PCR. In the table there are approximately 210,000 clones, 80% of which are singletons. Material: PBMCs or T cells enriched from blood (not recorded which). The origin of the receptors is a man between 25 and 39 years old with acute COVID-19. CDR3s include the opening cysteine and the closing phenylalanine or tryptophan. D genes are given only for firm matches. Rows may omit the clone size; those that give it use once, few, many or a size class.

J,D,V,size,DNA,CDR3
TRBJ2-1,-,TRBV6-6,once,TGTGCCAGCTCCTTGTCGAGTGAGCAGTTCTTC,CASSLSSEQFF
TRBJ2-7,-,TRBV7-2,once,TGTGCCAGCAGCCCTACTCCCTCCTACGAGCAGTACTTC,CASSPTPSYEQYF
TRBJ1-2,TRBD1,TRBV5-1,once,TGCGCCAGCAGCCCGGACAGGAGCTATGGCTACACCTTC,CASSPDRSYGYTF
TRBJ1-4,-,TRBV5-5,-,TGTGCCAGCAGGGGGCCCTGGGTTAATGAAAAACTGTTTTTT,CASRGPWVNEKLFF
TRBJ2-4,-,TRBV7-9,-,TGTGCCAGCAGCTCGGTCAGGGACAAAAACATTCAGTACTTC,CASSSVRDKNIQYF
TRBJ2-6,-,TRBV19,-,TGTGCCAGTAGGATCCTAACTGGGGCCAACGTCCTGACTTTC,CASRILTGANVLTF
TRBJ1-2,TRBD1,TRBV18,-,TGTGCCAGCTCACCCGGGACAGACCTTAACTATGGCTACACCTTC,CASSPGTDLNYGYTF
TRBJ2-3,TRBD2,TRBV2,few,TGTGCCAGCAGTGACGGGGGACTAGTATCAGATACGCAGTATTTT,CASSDGGLVSDTQYF
TRBJ2-7,-,TRBV7-9,many,TGTGCCAGCAGCTTGCGAGCATACGAGCAGTACTTC,CASSLRAYEQYF
TRBJ1-2,-,TRBV19,-,TGTGCCAGTACCTTAGACAGGAACGAAGGTGGCTACACCTTC,CASTLDRNEGGYTF
TRBJ1-2,-,TRBV5-6,-,TGTGCCAGCAGCTTGGGGAGGAACTATGGCTACACCTTC,CASSLGRNYGYTF
TRBJ1-4,-,TRBV30,-,TGTGCCTGGAGTGTCGGGTCTGCCGCTAGTGAAAAACTGTTTTTT,CAWSVGSAASEKLFF
TRBJ1-3,-,TRBV19,-,TGTGCCAGTAGGGAGGGCTCTGGAAACACCATATATTTT,CASREGSGNTIYF
TRBJ2-1,TRBD1,TRBV7-3,-,TGTGCCAGCAGCTTAGTAGGGGGCTTAAATGAGCAGTTCTTC,CASSLVGGLNEQFF
TRBJ1-4,TRBD1,TRBV7-9,-,TGTGCCAGCAGAACGGACAGGGCTGTTGCTGAAAAACTGTTTTTT,CASRTDRAVAEKLFF
TRBJ1-5,-,TRBV6-5,-,TGTGCCAGCTGCCAACATGCCAATCAGCCCCAGCATTTT,CASCQHANQPQHF
TRBJ2-2,TRBD1,TRBV2,-,TGTGCCAGCATCGAACAGGGGGCCACCGGGGAGCTGTTTTTT,CASIEQGATGELFF
TRBJ2-2,-,TRBV7-9,few,TGTGCCAGCAGCTTTCCGTCCAGATCCACCGGGGAGCTGTTTTTT,CASSFPSRSTGELFF
TRBJ2-3,-,TRBV10-2,-,TGCGCCATCGGGACAACGGGTGGTGGAGATACGCAGTATTTT,CAIGTTGGGDTQYF
TRBJ1-5,-,TRBV25-1,-,TGTGCCAGCAGTAGAGAAGGGGATCAGCCCCAGCATTTT,CASSREGDQPQHF
TRBJ1-1,TRBD1,TRBV5-6,-,TGTGCCAGCAGCTCCGGCGGGACAGGGGGAGGCGTGAACACTGAAGCTTTCTTT,CASSSGGTGGGVNTEAFF
TRBJ2-2,-,TRBV6-4,many,TGTGCCAGCAGTGACCGGGACACCGGGGAGCTGTTTTTT,CASSDRDTGELFF
TRBJ1-2,-,TRBV28,-,TGTGCCAGCGAGGATACGTTGAACTATGGCTACACCTTC,CASEDTLNYGYTF
TRBJ2-2,-,TRBV11-3,-,TGTGCCAGCAGCTTCGGGCGGGGGAACACCGGGGAGCTGTTTTTT,CASSFGRGNTGELFF
TRBJ1-6,-,TRBV6-5,-,TGTGCCAGCTCTCAGGCCAATTCACCCCTCCACTTT,CASSQANSPLHF
TRBJ1-2,TRBD1,TRBV11-2,-,TGTGCCAGCAGCCGTACAGGGGGGGGCTATGGCTACACCTTC,CASSRTGGGYGYTF
TRBJ1-6,-,TRBV27,few,TGTGCCAGCAGTTTAAGAGGCCCAGATAATTCACCCCTCCACTTT,CASSLRGPDNSPLHF
TRBJ2-3,TRBD2,TRBV13,few,TGTGCCAGCAGTTCCCCCGGGGGGCTTAGCGGGGGGTCAGATACGCAGTATTTT,CASSSPGGLSGGSDTQYF
TRBJ2-5,TRBD1,TRBV20-1,-,TGCAGTGCTAGTAGGGGGCCCTCCCAAGAGACCCAGTACTTC,CSASRGPSQETQYF
TRBJ1-2,-,TRBV18,-,TGTGCCAGCTCACCACCGTCCGGGTACGGCTACACCTTC,CASSPPSGYGYTF
TRBJ1-4,-,TRBV30,-,TGTGCCTGGAGTGTAAAGGGGCCCGAAAAACTGTTTTTT,CAWSVKGPEKLFF
TRBJ1-5,-,TRBV5-5,-,TGTGCCAGCAGCTTGGACGGGTTAAGCAATCAGCCCCAGCATTTT,CASSLDGLSNQPQHF
TRBJ1-2,TRBD1,TRBV9,-,TGTGCCAGCAGCCATCCCAGGGTAGGGGACAGGGCTAACTATGGCTACACCTTC,CASSHPRVGDRANYGYTF
TRBJ2-7,-,TRBV4-1,-,TGCGCCAGCAGCCCGCAGGAGGGGGCCTCCTACGAGCAGTACTTC,CASSPQEGASYEQYF
TRBJ2-3,TRBD2,TRBV9,-,TGTGCCAGCAGCGTTAAAGCGGGGGGAAGCACAGATACGCAGTATTTT,CASSVKAGGSTDTQYF
TRBJ1-1,TRBD1,TRBV5-1,-,TGCGCCAGCAGCCCGGACAGGGCGGACACTGAAGCTTTCTTT,CASSPDRADTEAFF
TRBJ1-1,-,TRBV5-1,-,TGCGCCAGCAGCGGGAGTGGGAGGACTGAAGCTTTCTTT,CASSGSGRTEAFF